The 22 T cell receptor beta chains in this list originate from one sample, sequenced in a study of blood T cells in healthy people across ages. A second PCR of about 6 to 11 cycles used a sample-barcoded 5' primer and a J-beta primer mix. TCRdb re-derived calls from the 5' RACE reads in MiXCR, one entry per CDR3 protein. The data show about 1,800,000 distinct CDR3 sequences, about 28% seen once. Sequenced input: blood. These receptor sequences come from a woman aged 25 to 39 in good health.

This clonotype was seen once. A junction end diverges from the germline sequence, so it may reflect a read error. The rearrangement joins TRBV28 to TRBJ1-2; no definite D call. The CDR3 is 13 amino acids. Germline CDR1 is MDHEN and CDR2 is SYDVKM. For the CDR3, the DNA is TGTGCCACCAGTTCCCCCCTTTCCTATGGCTACACCTTC. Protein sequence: CATSSPLSYGYTF.

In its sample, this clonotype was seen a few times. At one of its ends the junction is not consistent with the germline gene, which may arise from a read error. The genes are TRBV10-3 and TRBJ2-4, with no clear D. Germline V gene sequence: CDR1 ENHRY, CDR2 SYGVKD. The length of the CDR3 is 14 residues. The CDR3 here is CAIGEVLVGNIQYF. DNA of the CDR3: TGTGCCATCGGTGAGGTCCTGGTGGGGAACATTCAGTACTTC.

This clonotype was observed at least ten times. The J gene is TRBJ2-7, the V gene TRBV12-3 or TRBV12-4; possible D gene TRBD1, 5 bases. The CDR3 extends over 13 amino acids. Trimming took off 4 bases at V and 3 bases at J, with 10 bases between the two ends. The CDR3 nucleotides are TGTGCCAGCAGTTCGGCAGGGCGCTACGAGCAGTACTTC. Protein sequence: CASSSAGRYEQYF.

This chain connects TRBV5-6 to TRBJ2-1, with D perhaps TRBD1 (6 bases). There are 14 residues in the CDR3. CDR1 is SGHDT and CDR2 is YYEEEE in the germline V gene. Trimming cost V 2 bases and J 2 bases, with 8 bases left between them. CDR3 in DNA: TGTGCCAGCAGCTTAGACAGGCCCTACAATGAGCAGTTCTTC. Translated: CASSLDRPYNEQFF.

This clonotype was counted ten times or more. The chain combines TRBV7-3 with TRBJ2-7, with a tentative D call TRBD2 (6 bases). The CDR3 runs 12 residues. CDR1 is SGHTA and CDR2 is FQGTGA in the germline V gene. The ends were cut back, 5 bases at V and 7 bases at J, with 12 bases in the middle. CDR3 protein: CASSGRDGEQYF. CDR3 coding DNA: TGTGCCAGCAGCGGGCGGGACGGAGAGCAGTACTTC.

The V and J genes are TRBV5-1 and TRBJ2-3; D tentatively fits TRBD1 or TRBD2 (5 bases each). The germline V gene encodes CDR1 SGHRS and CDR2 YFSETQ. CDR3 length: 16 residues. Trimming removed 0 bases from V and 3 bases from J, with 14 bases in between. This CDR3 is CASSLGLSGPTDTQYF. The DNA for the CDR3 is TGCGCCAGCAGCTTGGGGCTGTCGGGACCTACAGATACGCAGTATTTT. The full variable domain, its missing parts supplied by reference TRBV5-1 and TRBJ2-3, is KAGVTQTPRYLIKTRGQQVTLSCSPISGHRSVSWYQQTPGQGLQFLFEYFSETQRNKGNFPGRFSGRQFSNSRSEMNVSTLELGDSALYLCASSLGLSGPTDTQYFGPGTRLTVL.

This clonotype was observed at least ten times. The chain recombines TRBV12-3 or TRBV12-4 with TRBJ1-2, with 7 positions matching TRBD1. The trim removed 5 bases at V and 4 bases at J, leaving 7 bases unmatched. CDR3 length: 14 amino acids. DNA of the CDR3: TGTGCCAGCAGTCCCGGGACAGACTTCTATGGCTACACCTTC. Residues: CASSPGTDFYGYTF.

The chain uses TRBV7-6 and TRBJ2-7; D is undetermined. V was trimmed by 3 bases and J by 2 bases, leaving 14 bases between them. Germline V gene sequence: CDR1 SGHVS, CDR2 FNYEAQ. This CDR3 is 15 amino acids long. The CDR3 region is CASSFLTDAAYEQYF. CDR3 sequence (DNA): TGTGCCAGCAGCTTTTTAACGGACGCGGCCTACGAGCAGTACTTC.

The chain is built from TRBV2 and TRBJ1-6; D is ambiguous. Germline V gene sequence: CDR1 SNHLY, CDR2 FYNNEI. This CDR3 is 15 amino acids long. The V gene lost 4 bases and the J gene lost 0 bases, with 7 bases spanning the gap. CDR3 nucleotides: TGTGCCAGCAGTGCCGCGAGCTCCTATAATTCACCCCTCCACTTT. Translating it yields CASSAASSYNSPLHF.

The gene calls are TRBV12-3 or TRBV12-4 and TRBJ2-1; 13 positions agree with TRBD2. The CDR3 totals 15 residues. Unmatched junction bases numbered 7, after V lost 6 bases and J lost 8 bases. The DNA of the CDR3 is TGTGCCAGCAGCACTAGCGGGAGGGCCCTCTATGAGCAGTTCTTC. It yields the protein CASSTSGRALYEQFF.

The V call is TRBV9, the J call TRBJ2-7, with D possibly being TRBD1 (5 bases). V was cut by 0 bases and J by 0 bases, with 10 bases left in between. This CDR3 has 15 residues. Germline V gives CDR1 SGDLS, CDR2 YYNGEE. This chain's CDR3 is CASSVAGRASYEQYF. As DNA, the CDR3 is TGTGCCAGCAGCGTAGCGGGCAGGGCCTCCTACGAGCAGTACTTC.

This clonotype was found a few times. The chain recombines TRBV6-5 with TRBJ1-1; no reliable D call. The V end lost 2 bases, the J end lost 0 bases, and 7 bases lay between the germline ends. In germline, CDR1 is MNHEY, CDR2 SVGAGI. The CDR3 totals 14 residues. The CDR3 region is CASSYTGMNTEAFF. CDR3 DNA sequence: TGTGCCAGCAGTTACACTGGGATGAACACTGAAGCTTTCTTT.

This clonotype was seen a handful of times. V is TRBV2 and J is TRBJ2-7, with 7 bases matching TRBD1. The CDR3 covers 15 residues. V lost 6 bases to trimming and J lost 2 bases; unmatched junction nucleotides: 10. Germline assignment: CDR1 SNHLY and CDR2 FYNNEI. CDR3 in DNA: TGTGCCAGCAGCAACCCCGGGACAGCTACCTACGAGCAGTACTTC. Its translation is CASSNPGTATYEQYF. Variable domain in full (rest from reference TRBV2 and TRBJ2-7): EPEVTQTPSHQVTQMGQEVILRCVPISNHLYFYWYRQILGQKVEFLVSFYNNEISEKSEIFDDQFSVERPDGSNFTLKIRSTKLEDSAMYFCASSNPGTATYEQYFGPGTRLTVT.

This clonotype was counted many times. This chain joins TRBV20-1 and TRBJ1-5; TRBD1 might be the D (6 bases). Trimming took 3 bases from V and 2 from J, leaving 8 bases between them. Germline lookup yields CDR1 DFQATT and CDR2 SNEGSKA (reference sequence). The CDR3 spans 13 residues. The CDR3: CSASGGGNQPQHF. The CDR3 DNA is TGCAGTGCTAGCGGGGGCGGCAATCAGCCCCAGCATTTT.

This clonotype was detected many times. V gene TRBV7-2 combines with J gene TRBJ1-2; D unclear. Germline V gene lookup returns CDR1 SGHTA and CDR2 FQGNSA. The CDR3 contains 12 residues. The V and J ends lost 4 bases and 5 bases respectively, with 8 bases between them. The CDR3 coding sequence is TGTGCCAGCAGCTCGAGAGAGTATGGCTACACCTTC. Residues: CASSSREYGYTF. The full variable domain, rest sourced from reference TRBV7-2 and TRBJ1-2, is GAGVSQSPSNKVTEKGKDVELRCDPISGHTALYWYRQSLGQGLEFLIYFQGNSAPDKSGLPSDRFSAERTGGSVSTLTIQRTQQEDSAVYLCASSSREYGYTFGSGTRLTVV.

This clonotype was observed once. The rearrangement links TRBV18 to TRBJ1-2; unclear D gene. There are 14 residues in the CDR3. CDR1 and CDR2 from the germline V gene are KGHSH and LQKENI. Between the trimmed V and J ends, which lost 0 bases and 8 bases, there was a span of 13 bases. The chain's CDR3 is CASSPPVGYGGYTF. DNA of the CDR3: TGTGCCAGCTCACCACCAGTTGGGTATGGAGGCTACACCTTC.

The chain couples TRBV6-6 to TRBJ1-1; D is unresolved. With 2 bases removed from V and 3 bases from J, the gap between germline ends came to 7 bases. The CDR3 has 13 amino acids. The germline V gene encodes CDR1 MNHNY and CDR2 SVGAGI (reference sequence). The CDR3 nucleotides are TGTGCCAGCAGTTACAGTAGGGACACTGAAGCTTTCTTT. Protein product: CASSYSRDTEAFF.

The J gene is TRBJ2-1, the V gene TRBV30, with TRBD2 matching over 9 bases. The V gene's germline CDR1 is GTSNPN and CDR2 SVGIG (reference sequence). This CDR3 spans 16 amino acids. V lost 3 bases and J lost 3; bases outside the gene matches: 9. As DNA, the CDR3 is TGTGCCTGGAGAGAAGACAGACTAGCGGTCTACAATGAGCAGTTCTTC. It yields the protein CAWREDRLAVYNEQFF.

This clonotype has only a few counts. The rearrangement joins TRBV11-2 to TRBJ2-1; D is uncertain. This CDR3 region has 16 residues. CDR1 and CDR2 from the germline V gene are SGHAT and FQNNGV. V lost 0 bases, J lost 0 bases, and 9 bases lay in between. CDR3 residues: CASSLEYGFSYNEQFF. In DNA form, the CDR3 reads TGTGCCAGCAGCTTAGAGTACGGGTTCTCCTACAATGAGCAGTTCTTC.

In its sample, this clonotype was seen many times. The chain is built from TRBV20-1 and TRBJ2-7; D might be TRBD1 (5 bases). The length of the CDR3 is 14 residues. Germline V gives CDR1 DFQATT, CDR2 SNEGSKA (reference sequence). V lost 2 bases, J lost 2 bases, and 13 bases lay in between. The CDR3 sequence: CSARPGAPPYEQYF. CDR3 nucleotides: TGCAGTGCTAGACCTGGGGCACCTCCCTACGAGCAGTACTTC.

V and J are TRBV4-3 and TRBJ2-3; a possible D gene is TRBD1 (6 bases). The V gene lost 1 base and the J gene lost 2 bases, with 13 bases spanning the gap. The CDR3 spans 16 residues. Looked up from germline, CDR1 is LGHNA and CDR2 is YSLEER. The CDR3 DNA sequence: TGCGCCAGCAGCCAAGTGGGGAAGGGACACACAGATACGCAGTATTTT. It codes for CASSQVGKGHTDTQYF.

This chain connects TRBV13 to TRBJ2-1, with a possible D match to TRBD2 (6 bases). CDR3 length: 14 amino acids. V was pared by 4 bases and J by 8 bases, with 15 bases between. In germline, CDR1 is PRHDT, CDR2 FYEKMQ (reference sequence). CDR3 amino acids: CASSWARDSDEQFF. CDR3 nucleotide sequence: TGTGCCAGCAGCTGGGCCCGGGACTCCGATGAGCAGTTCTTC.